The TCR beta chain described here comes from a study of CD8 T cells in ankylosing spondylitis. Notes on the study in general: According to the report, clones linked to the disease were significantly enriched in matched synovial fluid samples taken from ankylosing spondylitis patients. Disease-linked clones had a CD8+ phenotype and relatively low frequency in peripheral blood. One TCR beta motif, made up of seven to nine highly homologous variants, appeared characteristic of ankylosing spondylitis blood.

Concerning this clonotype: What it recognizes is unknown.

From germline, CDR1 is LGHDT and CDR2 YNNKEL (reference sequence). V was clipped by 2 bases and J by 0 bases, with 14 bases between them. There are 17 residues in the CDR3. TCRdb reprocessed the 5' RACE reads with MiXCR, giving one entry per CDR3 protein. This table holds around 100,000 distinct CDR3 sequences, less than 25% found once. The specimen sequenced was synovial fluid, either unsorted or a sorted T cell fraction (not recorded which). The origin of this receptor is a male donor with ankylosing spondylitis. The chain uses TRBV3-1 and TRBJ2-1, with a tentative D call TRBD1 (5 bases). The CDR3 protein is CASSQSGASGSYNEQFF. CDR3 coding DNA: TGTGCCAGCAGCCAATCTGGGGCTTCGGGCTCCTACAATGAGCAGTTCTTC.